Listed below are T cell receptor beta chains from one sample, sequenced in a study of T cells in tumors after PD-1 blockade. Data came from immunoSEQ multiplex PCR; TCRdb stores just in-frame clones and leaves some out. The table lists about 47,000 clones, more than 75% of them singletons. The material was PBMCs, obtained before anti-PD-1 treatment. The receptor set was obtained from a human donor with basal cell carcinoma. Each CDR3 is given with its conserved first and last residue. Fields, in order: J gene, V gene, D gene, clone size, CDR3 DNA, CDR3 protein. D genes are given only for firm matches. Clone size is shown for a subset of rows, as once, few, many or a class of expanded clone.

TRBJ1-5	TRBV21-1	.	.	TGTGCCCTCAGGAATCAGCCCCAGCATTTT	CALRNQPQHF
TRBJ1-4	TRBV19	TRBD1	.	TGTGCCAGTAGTCCTGGGACAGGGACTAATGAAAAACTGTTTTTT	CASSPGTGTNEKLFF
TRBJ1-3	TRBV4-1	.	.	TGCGCCAGCAGCCAAGAAGAGAGACGTTTCAGGGTATCTGGAAACACCATATATTTT	CASSQEERRFRVSGNTIYF
TRBJ1-5	TRBV5-6	.	.	TGTGCCAGCAGCTTGGCCGGGAGGAAATATAGCAATCAGCCCCAGCATTTT	CASSLAGRKYSNQPQHF
TRBJ2-4	TRBV10-1	.	many	TGCGCCAGCAGTGAGTCGTCCGGGGAAAACATTCAGTACTTC	CASSESSGENIQYF
TRBJ2-7	TRBV27	TRBD1	.	TGTGCCAGCAGTTTAAAGGTCCCAGGGGGCTTTTACGAGCAGTACTTC	CASSLKVPGGFYEQYF
TRBJ2-6	TRBV7-9	TRBD1	.	TGTGCCAGCAGCCTGACAGGGACCGGGGCCAACGTCCTGACTTTC	CASSLTGTGANVLTF
TRBJ2-7	TRBV28	.	once	TGTGCCAGCACCCTTAGGTCCGGGAATGAGCAGTACTTC	CASTLRSGNEQYF
TRBJ1-1	TRBV12-3/TRBV12-4	.	.	TGTGCCAGCAGCCTGGGGGCAGGGACTGAAGCTTTCTTT	CASSLGAGTEAFF
TRBJ2-7	TRBV28	.	.	TGTGCCAGCAGTACCCATCCCTACGAGCAGTACTTC	CASSTHPYEQYF
TRBJ1-6	TRBV2	TRBD1	.	TGTGCCAGCAGGGGACAGGGGGATAATTCACCCCTCCACTTT	CASRGQGDNSPLHF
TRBJ1-5	TRBV28	TRBD1	.	TGTGCCAGCAGTCCACAACAGGGGGCTGGCAATCAGCCCCAGCATTTT	CASSPQQGAGNQPQHF
TRBJ2-1	TRBV20-1	.	.	TGCAGTGCTAGTGCAGCATCCCCTGAGCAGTTCTTC	CSASAASPEQFF
TRBJ2-1	TRBV28	TRBD1	.	TGTGCCAGCAGTTTAAGGGACAGGCACAATGAGCAGTTCTTC	CASSLRDRHNEQFF
TRBJ1-4	TRBV5-1	.	.	TGCGCCAGCAGCTTGGGAGGGCTCGGGGAAAAACTGTTTTTT	CASSLGGLGEKLFF
TRBJ2-5	TRBV6-2/TRBV6-3	.	.	TGTGCCAGCAGTTACTCGACGACAGGACAAGAGACCCAGTACTTC	CASSYSTTGQETQYF
TRBJ2-7	TRBV24-1	TRBD2	.	TGTGCCACCAGTGATTTTACTAGCGGAAATTGGTACTTC	CATSDFTSGNWYF
TRBJ2-1	TRBV3-1/TRBV3-2	.	.	TGTGCCAGCAGTATATCAACAGGGAATGAGCAGTTCTTC	CASSISTGNEQFF
TRBJ2-4	TRBV5-1	.	few	TGCGCCAGCAGCTTGGCATCACAAGGAAACATTCAGTACTTC	CASSLASQGNIQYF
TRBJ2-1	TRBV6-5	TRBD1	once	TGTGCCAGCAGTCCCCCCGGGACAGCCTACAATGAGCAGTTCTTC	CASSPPGTAYNEQFF
TRBJ1-5	TRBV19	TRBD1	few	TGTGCCAGTAGTATAGAGACAGGGAAATCGGCCCAGCATTTT	CASSIETGKSAQHF
TRBJ2-1	TRBV21-1	.	.	TGTGCCAGCAACCTAAGCGGGAGGGCCGGGAATGAGCAGTTCTTC	CASNLSGRAGNEQFF
TRBJ2-7	TRBV21-1	.	.	TGTGCCAGCAGCAAAACGGGACAGGATTCCTCCTACGAGCAGTACTTC	CASSKTGQDSSYEQYF
TRBJ2-1	TRBV7-3	.	.	TGTGCCAGCAGCTTAATGGACAGCCGCTACAATGAGCAGTTCTTC	CASSLMDSRYNEQFF
TRBJ2-1	TRBV27	TRBD1	.	TGTGCCAGCAGTTTAGGGACAGGGGGCTTTAATGAGCAGTTCTTC	CASSLGTGGFNEQFF
TRBJ2-7	TRBV6-6	TRBD1	.	TGTGCCAGCAGTTCCCCGGGACAGGGAAGGGAGCAGTACTTC	CASSSPGQGREQYF
TRBJ2-7	TRBV7-9	.	.	TGTGCCAGCAGCTTATTTGACTCCTATCAGCAGTACTTC	CASSLFDSYQQYF
TRBJ2-1	TRBV20-1	.	.	TGCAGTGCTAGAAGGGCCGCTGAGCAGTTCTTC	CSARRAAEQFF
TRBJ2-7	TRBV7-2	TRBD2	.	TGTGCCAGCAGCCTATGGGGAGGGGCCTACGAGCAGTACTTC	CASSLWGGAYEQYF
TRBJ2-7	TRBV28	.	.	TGTGCCACCACGTCCGGGGGCGGTTCCTACGAGCAGTACTTC	CATTSGGGSYEQYF
TRBJ1-5	TRBV23-1	.	.	TGCGCCAGCAGTCCGCGGGGGACACACGGATATAGCAATCAGCCCCAGCATTTT	CASSPRGTHGYSNQPQHF
TRBJ1-3	TRBV7-2	.	.	TGTGCCAGCAGCTTTTCGACAGCTGGAAACACCATATATTTT	CASSFSTAGNTIYF
TRBJ2-3	TRBV7-9	TRBD2	few	TGTGCCAGCAGCCCAGCCGGACTAGCGGGGGCCTCTAGCACAGATACGCAGTATTTT	CASSPAGLAGASSTDTQYF
TRBJ1-1	TRBV27	.	.	TGTGCCAGCAGTTTATCCGAGGCGGGGGCCACTGAAGCTTTCTTT	CASSLSEAGATEAFF
TRBJ1-2	TRBV18	TRBD1	.	TGTGCCAGCTCTCCGAGGGGGACAGTTTATGGCTACACCTTC	CASSPRGTVYGYTF
TRBJ1-5	TRBV5-1	.	.	TGCGCCAGCAGCTTGTGGGGGTCTAGCAATCAGCCCCAGCATTTT	CASSLWGSSNQPQHF
TRBJ2-1	TRBV7-9	TRBD1	few	TGTGCCAGCAGCTTGGCAGGACAGGGGGCGTACTATGAGCAGTTCTTC	CASSLAGQGAYYEQFF